The text below deals with one T cell receptor beta chain. These data are taken from a study of T cell responses to AZD1222 COVID-19 vaccine. Germline CDR1 reads LGHNA; CDR2 reads YSLEER. V dropped 2 bases and J dropped 4 bases, with 21 bases sitting between them. The CDR3 extends over 17 amino acids. The assay was immunoSEQ multiplex PCR, and TCRdb's table has in-frame clones only and misses some. The sample shows 130,000 or so clones, just under 95% of them seen only once. The material was peripheral blood, obtained on day 0 of AZD1222 vaccination. This TCR was recovered from an adult in good health. This chain links TRBV4-3 with TRBJ2-7; maybe TRBD1 (7 bases). DNA for the CDR3: TGCGCCAGCAGCCAAATGCTTGAAGGAGGGGGCTTTTACGAGCAGTACTTC. This translates into CASSQMLEGGGFYEQYF.